The 11 T cell receptor beta chains presented below share a single source sample, sequenced in a study of control samples from healthy donors and cancer patients (TCRdb year 2020). The library was made by the immunoSEQ multiplex PCR assay. TCRdb took this table from immuneACCESS and kept in-frame rearrangements with V and J called. Such tables lack part of the clones; where checked against another copy, unresolved V genes explain under half of the gap, and the rest is unexplained. Across this sample there are 150,000 or so clones, with 93% seen only once. Clones ranked in the top ten supply around 5.4% of the sample. The sample was blood. The receptors shown here come from a man between 18 and 29 years old in good health.

This clone is a singleton in its sample. V gene TRBV18 combines with J gene TRBJ1-2; 8 bases match TRBD1. The CDR3 is 13 amino acids. Germline loops: CDR1 KGHSH, CDR2 LQKENI. J gave up 4 bases and V 4 bases, and 2 bases lay outside the gene matches. CDR3 residues: CASSRDRGYGYTF. The DNA for the CDR3 is TGTGCCAGCTCACGAGACAGGGGCTATGGCTACACCTTC.

The rearrangement links TRBV28 to TRBJ1-4; D may be TRBD1 (5 bases). The V and J ends lost 4 bases and 3 bases respectively, with 15 bases between them. There are 16 residues in the CDR3. Per the germline V gene, CDR1 is MDHEN and CDR2 is SYDVKM. For the CDR3, the DNA is TGTGCCAGCAGTTGGGGACGTAGGGAACCTAATGAAAAACTGTTTTTT. Its translation is CASSWGRREPNEKLFF.

The rearrangement links TRBV19 to TRBJ1-1, with D unclear. CDR1 LNHDA and CDR2 SQIVND come from the germline V gene (reference sequence). This CDR3 comprises 14 residues. V lost 3 bases, J lost 1 base, and 9 bases lay in between. CDR3: CASSMKAENTEAFF. CDR3 coding DNA: TGTGCCAGTAGTATGAAGGCGGAGAACACTGAAGCTTTCTTT.

The CDR3 nucleotides are TGTGCCATCAGCCAACCAGGGGGCGGAAAACTGTTTTTT. Protein sequence: CAISQPGGGKLFF. The chain employs TRBV10-3 and TRBJ1-4, with 8 nucleotides matching TRBD1. CDR1 and CDR2 from the germline V gene are ENHRY and SYGVKD. J was trimmed by 10 bases and V by 6 bases; bases with no gene match: 7. This CDR3 is built from 13 residues.

The gene calls are TRBV4-3 and TRBJ2-7; D is possibly TRBD2 (6 bases). The CDR3 length is 14 residues. From germline, CDR1 is LGHNA and CDR2 YSLEER. V was trimmed by 10 bases and J by 1 base, leaving 17 bases between them. CDR3 region: CATAEGMFSYEQYF. CDR3 nucleotide sequence: TGCGCCACTGCGGAGGGGATGTTTTCCTACGAGCAGTACTTC.

This clone was counted once. This chain connects TRBV5-4 to TRBJ2-7, with a weak D call TRBD1 (6 bases). Trimming left V 7 bases short and J 2 bases short, with 16 bases between. Per germline, CDR1 SGHNT and CDR2 YYREEE (reference sequence). The CDR3 extends over 14 amino acids. DNA of the CDR3: TGTGCCAGCTCCCCTTTAGGACAGACCTACGAGCAGTACTTC. Protein sequence: CASSPLGQTYEQYF.

The chain combines TRBV7-2 with TRBJ1-5; D uncertain. CDR3 size: 17 residues. V lost 3 bases and J 0 bases, leaving 15 bases between the germline ends. Germline V gene lookup returns CDR1 SGHTA and CDR2 FQGNSA. The CDR3 DNA reads TGTGCCAGCAGCTTCACCATACGGGCGGATAGCAATCAGCCCCAGCATTTT. Amino acids: CASSFTIRADSNQPQHF.

The chain couples TRBV11-3 to TRBJ2-7; the D call may be TRBD1 or TRBD2 (6 bases each). This CDR3 comprises 14 residues. Germline V gene data show CDR1 as SGHNT and CDR2 as YENEEA. V dropped 1 base and J dropped 5 bases, with 12 bases sitting between them. CDR3: CASSLGGAQDEQYF. In DNA, the CDR3 is TGTGCCAGCAGCTTAGGGGGGGCTCAGGACGAGCAGTACTTC.

The chain has TRBV2 and TRBJ1-4; D call uncertain. Trimming removed 8 bases at V and 2 bases at J, with 24 bases between. In germline, CDR1 is SNHLY, CDR2 FYNNEI. The CDR3 consists of 18 residues. The CDR3 DNA reads TGTGCCAGCCGCATATTTTATCTGGGTGGGCAGACTAATGAAAAACTGTTTTTT. This codes for CASRIFYLGGQTNEKLFF.

The chain couples TRBV6-6 to TRBJ1-1; 7 nucleotides match TRBD1. J lost 7 bases, V lost 5 bases, and 10 bases had no gene match. Per germline, CDR1 MNHNY and CDR2 SVGAGI (reference sequence). This CDR3 has 14 residues. The chain's CDR3 is CASSPHDREGEAFF. DNA of the CDR3: TGTGCCAGCAGTCCCCACGACAGGGAAGGTGAAGCTTTCTTT.

The V call is TRBV5-1, the J call TRBJ2-2; 8 nucleotides line up with TRBD2. This CDR3 has 15 residues. The germline CDR1 and CDR2 sequences are SGHRS and YFSETQ. V was pared by 0 bases and J by 8 bases, with 6 bases of the junction left unmatched. In nucleotides, the CDR3 is TGCGCCAGCAGCTTGGGAAGCGGGAGTGCTGGGGAGCTGTTTTTT. Translating it yields CASSLGSGSAGELFF.